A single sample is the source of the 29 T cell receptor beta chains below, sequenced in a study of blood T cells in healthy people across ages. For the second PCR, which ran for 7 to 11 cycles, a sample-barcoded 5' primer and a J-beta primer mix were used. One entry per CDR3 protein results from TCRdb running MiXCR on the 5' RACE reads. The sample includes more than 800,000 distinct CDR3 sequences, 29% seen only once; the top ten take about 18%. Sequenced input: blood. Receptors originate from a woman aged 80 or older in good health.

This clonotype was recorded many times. The DNA for the CDR3 is TGTGCCAGCAGTGACGCACTTCTGGGCTACACCTTC. Encoded protein: CASSDALLGYTF. The chain recombines TRBV6-2 or TRBV6-3 with TRBJ1-2; D gene unclear. V lost 5 bases and J 8 bases, leaving 12 bases between the germline ends. CDR3 length: 12 residues. Germline assignment: CDR1 MNHEY and CDR2 SVGEGT.

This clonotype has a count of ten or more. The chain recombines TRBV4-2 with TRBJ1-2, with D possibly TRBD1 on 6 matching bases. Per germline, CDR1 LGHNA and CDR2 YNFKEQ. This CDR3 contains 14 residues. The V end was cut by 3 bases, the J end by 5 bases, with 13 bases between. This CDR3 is CASSQSGGGYGYTF. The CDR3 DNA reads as TGTGCCAGCAGCCAGTCGGGGGGCGGTTATGGCTACACCTTC.

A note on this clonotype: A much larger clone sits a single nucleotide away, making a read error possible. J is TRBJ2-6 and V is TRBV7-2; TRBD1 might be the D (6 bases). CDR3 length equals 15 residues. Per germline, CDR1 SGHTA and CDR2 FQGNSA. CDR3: CASSSGVNGANVRTF. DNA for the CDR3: TGTGCCAGCAGCTCAGGGGTTAACGGGGCCAACGTCCGGACTTTC.

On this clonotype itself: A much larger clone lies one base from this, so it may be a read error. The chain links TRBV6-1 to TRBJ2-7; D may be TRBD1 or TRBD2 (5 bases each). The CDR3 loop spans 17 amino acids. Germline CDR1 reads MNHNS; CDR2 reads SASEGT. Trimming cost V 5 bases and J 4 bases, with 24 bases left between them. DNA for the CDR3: TGTGCCAGCAGTCCTGGGACGGCGGCGGATCTCTGGTACGAGCAGTACTTC. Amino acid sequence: CASSPGTAADLWYEQYF.

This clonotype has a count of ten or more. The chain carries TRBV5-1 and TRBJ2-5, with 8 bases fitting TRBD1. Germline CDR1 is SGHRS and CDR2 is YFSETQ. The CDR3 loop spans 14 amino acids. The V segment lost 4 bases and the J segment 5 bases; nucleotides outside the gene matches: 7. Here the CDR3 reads CASSKDRVEETQYF. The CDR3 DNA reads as TGCGCCAGCAGCAAGGACAGGGTAGAGGAGACCCAGTACTTC.

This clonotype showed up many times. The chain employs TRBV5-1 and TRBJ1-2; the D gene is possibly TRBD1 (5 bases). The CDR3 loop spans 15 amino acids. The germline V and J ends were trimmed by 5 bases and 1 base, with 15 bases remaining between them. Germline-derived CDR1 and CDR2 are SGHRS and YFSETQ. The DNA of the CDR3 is TGCGCCAGCAGAAGTCCGGGACCCGGTAACTATGGCTACACCTTC. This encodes CASRSPGPGNYGYTF.

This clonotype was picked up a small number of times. CDR3 nucleotide sequence: TGTGCCAGTAGTATGTGGGACAGTAGCACAGATACGCAGTATTTT. This codes for CASSMWDSSTDTQYF. This chain uses TRBV19 with TRBJ2-3, with 7 bases fitting TRBD1. The CDR3 covers 15 residues. Losses at the gene ends were 3 bases for V and 0 bases for J; bases not matched to a gene: 3. Germline loops: CDR1 LNHDA, CDR2 SQIVND (reference sequence).

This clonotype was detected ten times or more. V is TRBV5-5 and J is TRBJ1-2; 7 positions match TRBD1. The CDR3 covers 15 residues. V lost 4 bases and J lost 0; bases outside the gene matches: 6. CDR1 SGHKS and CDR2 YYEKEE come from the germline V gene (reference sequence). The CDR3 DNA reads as TGTGCCAGCAGCCTGGGGACAGACCCTAACTATGGCTACACCTTC. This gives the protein CASSLGTDPNYGYTF.

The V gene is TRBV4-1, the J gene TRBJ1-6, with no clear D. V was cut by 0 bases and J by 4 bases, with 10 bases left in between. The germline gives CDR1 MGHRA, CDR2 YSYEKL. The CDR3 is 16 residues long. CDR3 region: CASSQEDRAYNSPLHF. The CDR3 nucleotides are TGCGCCAGCAGCCAAGAGGATCGGGCGTATAATTCACCCCTCCACTTT.

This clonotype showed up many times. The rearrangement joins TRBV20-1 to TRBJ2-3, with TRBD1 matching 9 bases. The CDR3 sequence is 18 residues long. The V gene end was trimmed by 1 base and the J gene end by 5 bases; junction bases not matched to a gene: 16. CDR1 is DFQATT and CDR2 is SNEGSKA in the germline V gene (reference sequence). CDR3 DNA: TGCAGTGCTAGAGGAGCCCGGAGGAAACAGGGGGCGGGAGATACGCAGTATTTT. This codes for CSARGARRKQGAGDTQYF.

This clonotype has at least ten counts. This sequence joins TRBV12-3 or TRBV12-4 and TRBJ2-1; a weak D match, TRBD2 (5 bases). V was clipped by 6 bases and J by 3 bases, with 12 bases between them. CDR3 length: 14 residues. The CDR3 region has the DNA TGTGCCAGCAGCCCTCCGGACTTCTACAATGAGCAGTTCTTC. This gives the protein CASSPPDFYNEQFF.

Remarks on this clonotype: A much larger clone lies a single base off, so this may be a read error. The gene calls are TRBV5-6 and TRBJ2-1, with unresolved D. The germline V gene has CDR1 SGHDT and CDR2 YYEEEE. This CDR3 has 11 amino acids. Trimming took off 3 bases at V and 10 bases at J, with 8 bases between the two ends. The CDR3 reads CASSSTWEQFF. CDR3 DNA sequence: TGTGCCAGCAGCTCCACCTGGGAGCAGTTCTTC.

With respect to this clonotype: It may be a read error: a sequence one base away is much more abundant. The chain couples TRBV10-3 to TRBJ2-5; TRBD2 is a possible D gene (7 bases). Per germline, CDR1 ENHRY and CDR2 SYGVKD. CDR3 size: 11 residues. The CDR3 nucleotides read TGTGAGGGCGGGGGCCTCAATGAGCAGTACTTC. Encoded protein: CEGGGLNEQYF.

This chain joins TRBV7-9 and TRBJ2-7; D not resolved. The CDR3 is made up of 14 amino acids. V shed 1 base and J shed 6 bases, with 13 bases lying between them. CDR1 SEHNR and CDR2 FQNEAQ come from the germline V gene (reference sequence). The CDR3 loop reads CASSLEGRLSEQYF. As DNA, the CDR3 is TGTGCCAGCAGCTTAGAAGGTCGTCTCTCCGAGCAGTACTTC.

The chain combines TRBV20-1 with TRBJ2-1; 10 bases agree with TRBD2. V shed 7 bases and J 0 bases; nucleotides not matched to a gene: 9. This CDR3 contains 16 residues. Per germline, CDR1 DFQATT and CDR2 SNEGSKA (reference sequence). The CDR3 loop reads CSVELAGRSSYNEQFF. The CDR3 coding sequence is TGCAGTGTAGAACTAGCGGGGAGGAGCTCCTACAATGAGCAGTTCTTC.

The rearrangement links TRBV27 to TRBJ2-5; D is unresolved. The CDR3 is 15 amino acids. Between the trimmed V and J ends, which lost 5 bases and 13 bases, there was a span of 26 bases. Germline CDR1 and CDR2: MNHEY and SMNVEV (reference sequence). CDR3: CASSRTAGNYNERYF. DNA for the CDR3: TGTGCCAGCAGTCGGACGGCCGGCAACTACAATGAGCGGTACTTC.

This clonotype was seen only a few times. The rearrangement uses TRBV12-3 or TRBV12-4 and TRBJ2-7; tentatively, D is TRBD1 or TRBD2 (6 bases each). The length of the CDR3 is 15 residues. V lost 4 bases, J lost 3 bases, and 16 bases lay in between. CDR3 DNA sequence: TGTGCCAGCAGTTCGGTTGGAGGGGGTCGCTACGAGCAGTACTTC. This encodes CASSSVGGGRYEQYF.

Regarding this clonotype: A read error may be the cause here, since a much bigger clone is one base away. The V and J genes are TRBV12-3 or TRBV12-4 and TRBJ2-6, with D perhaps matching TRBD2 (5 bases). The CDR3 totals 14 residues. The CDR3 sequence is CASSLRTGTNVLTF. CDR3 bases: TGTGCCAGCAGTTTGAGGACTGGGACCAACGTCCTGACTTTC.

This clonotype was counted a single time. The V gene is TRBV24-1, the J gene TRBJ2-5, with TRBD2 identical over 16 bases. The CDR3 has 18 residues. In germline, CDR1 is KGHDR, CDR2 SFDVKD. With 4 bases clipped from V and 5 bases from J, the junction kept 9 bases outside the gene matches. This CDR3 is CATSDPGLAGGPVETQYF. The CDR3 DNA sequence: TGTGCCACCAGTGACCCGGGACTAGCGGGAGGGCCGGTCGAGACCCAGTACTTC.

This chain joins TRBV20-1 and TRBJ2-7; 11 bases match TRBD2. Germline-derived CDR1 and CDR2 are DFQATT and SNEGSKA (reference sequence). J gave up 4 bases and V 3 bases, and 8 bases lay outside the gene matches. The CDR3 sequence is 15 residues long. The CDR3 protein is CSASSGGASGYEQYF. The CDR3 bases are TGCAGTGCTAGTAGCGGGGGGGCGAGTGGGTACGAGCAGTACTTC.

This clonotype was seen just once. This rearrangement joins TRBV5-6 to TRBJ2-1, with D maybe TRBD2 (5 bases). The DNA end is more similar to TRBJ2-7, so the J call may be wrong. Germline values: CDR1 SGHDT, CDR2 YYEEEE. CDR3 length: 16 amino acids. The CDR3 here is CASSSLTGEGYNEQYF. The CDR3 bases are TGTGCCAGCAGCTCGTTAACCGGGGAAGGTTACAATGAGCAGTACTTC.

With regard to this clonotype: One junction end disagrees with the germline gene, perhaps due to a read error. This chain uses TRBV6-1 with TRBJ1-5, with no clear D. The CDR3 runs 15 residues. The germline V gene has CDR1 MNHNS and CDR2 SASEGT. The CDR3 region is CASRPTWLDNQPRHF. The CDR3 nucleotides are TGTGCCAGCAGACCCACGTGGCTCGACAATCAGCCCCGGCATTTT.

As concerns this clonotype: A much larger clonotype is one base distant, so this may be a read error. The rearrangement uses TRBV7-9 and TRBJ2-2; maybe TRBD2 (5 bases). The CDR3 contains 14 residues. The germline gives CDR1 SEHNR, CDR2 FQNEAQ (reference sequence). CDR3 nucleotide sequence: TGTGCCAGCAGCTTAGCCCTAGGCACCGGGGAGCGGTTTTTT. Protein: CASSLALGTGERFF.

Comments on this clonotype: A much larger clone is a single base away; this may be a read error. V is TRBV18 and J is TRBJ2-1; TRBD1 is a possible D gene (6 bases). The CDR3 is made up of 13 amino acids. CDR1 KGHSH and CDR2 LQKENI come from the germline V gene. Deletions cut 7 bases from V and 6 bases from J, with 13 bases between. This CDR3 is CASCRRDINEQFF. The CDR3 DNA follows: TGTGCCAGCTGCCGACGGGACATCAATGAGCAGTTCTTC.

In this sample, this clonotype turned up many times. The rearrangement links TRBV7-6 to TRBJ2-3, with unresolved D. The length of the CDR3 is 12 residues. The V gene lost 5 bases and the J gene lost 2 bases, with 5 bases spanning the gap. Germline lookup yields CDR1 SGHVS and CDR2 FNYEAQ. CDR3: CASSAHTDTQYF. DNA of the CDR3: TGTGCCAGCAGCGCACACACAGATACGCAGTATTTT.

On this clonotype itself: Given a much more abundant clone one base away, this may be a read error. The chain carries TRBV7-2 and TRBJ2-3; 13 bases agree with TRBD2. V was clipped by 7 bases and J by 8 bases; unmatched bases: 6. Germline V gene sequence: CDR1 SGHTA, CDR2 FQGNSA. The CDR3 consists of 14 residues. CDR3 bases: TGTGCCAGCAAGGTGACTAGCGGGGGGACTACGCAGTATTTT. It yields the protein CASKVTSGGTTQYF.

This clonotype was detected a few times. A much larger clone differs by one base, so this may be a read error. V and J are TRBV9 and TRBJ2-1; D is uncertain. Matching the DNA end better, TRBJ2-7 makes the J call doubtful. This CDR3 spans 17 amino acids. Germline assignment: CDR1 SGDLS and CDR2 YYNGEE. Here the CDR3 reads CASSVSQLSRSYNEQYF. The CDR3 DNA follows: TGTGCCAGCAGCGTTTCACAGCTCTCAAGATCCTACAATGAGCAGTACTTC.

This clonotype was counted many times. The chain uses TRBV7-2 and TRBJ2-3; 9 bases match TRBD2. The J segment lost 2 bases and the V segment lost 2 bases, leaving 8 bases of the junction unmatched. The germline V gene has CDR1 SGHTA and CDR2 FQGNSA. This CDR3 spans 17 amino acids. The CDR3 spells CASSLRASGGTTDTQYF. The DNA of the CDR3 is TGTGCCAGCAGCTTAAGGGCCAGCGGGGGGACCACAGATACGCAGTATTTT.

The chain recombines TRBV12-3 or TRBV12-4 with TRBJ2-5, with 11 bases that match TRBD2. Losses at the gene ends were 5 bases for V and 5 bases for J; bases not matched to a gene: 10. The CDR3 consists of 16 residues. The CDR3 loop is CASSAPLAGELETQYF. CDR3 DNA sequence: TGTGCCAGCAGTGCCCCACTAGCGGGAGAGCTTGAGACCCAGTACTTC.